The 10 T cell receptor beta chains below come from one sample, sequenced in a study of tumor-infiltrating lymphocytes in primary liver carcinoma. Taking about 18-32 mg of unsorted bulk tissue, the authors co-extracted RNA and DNA. The researchers produced TCR beta cDNA from approximately 550 ng total RNA with a constant-region primer. Nested multiplex PCR, run for three rounds with slightly modified ARM-PCR, yielded TCR beta libraries. The two initial PCR rounds, ten to eleven cycles each, used TRBV1-TRBV30 forward and C-beta reverse primers. In TCRdb, the multiplex PCR reads were re-called with MiXCR into one record per CDR3 protein. The repertoire holds around 80,000 distinct CDR3 sequences, with 69% as singletons. Sequencing used tumor-adjacent normal liver tissue. Source of these receptors: a man in his forties with primary liver carcinoma and hepatitis B virus infection.

This clonotype was observed a few times. A much larger clone sits a single nucleotide away, making a read error possible. The chain recombines TRBV12-5 with TRBJ2-1; 7 bases map to TRBD1. Trimming removed 5 bases from V and 11 bases from J; junction bases left unmatched: 9. The CDR3 runs 13 residues. Germline loops: CDR1 LGHNT, CDR2 FRNRAP. CDR3: CASGHGTVDKQFF. The CDR3 DNA is TGTGCTAGTGGTCACGGGACAGTAGATAAGCAGTTCTTC.

A remark on this clonotype: Relative to the germline gene, one junction end is altered; a read error may explain this. V usage is TRBV11-2 and J usage is TRBJ2-1; a weak D match, TRBD1 (5 bases). Germline V lookup: CDR1 SGHAT, CDR2 FQNNGV. CDR3 length: 14 residues. Here the CDR3 reads CASSLVRQSNERFF. The CDR3 coding sequence is TGTGCCAGCAGCTTAGTTAGACAGAGCAATGAGCGGTTCTTC.

CDR3 DNA sequence: TGCGCCAGCAGCCCCAAGAGAGATTCCAATTCACCCCTCCACTTT. Translated, it gives CASSPKRDSNSPLHF. This rearrangement joins TRBV4-1 to TRBJ1-6; D not resolved. The V end was cut by 4 bases, the J end by 7 bases, with 14 bases between. Germline V gene lookup returns CDR1 MGHRA and CDR2 YSYEKL. The length of the CDR3 is 15 residues.

With regard to this clonotype: One base away lies a much larger clone, so this may be a sequencing read error. The CDR3 is CASSGGTSGDQRPYEQYF. The CDR3 bases are TGTGCCAGCAGCGGCGGGACTAGCGGGGACCAGCGTCCCTACGAGCAGTACTTC. The chain is built from TRBV7-9 and TRBJ2-7; 13 bases are a match to TRBD2. J lost 2 bases, V lost 5 bases, and 12 bases had no gene match. The germline V gene has CDR1 SEHNR and CDR2 FQNEAQ (reference sequence). This CDR3 spans 18 amino acids.

The chain employs TRBV6-5 and TRBJ2-1; D remains unclear. Germline V gene lookup returns CDR1 MNHEY and CDR2 SVGAGI. V was trimmed by 2 bases and J by 5 bases, leaving 10 bases between them. This CDR3 is 14 amino acids long. The CDR3, as DNA: TGTGCCAGCAGTTACCAGATAGGCGACAATGAGCAGTTCTTC. This codes for CASSYQIGDNEQFF.

Concerning this clonotype: One junction end disagrees with the germline gene, perhaps due to a read error. V usage is TRBV12-3 or TRBV12-4 and J usage is TRBJ2-7; D not certain. There are 13 residues in the CDR3. The DNA for the CDR3 is TGTGCCAGCAGTCTCGACATTACCTACAAGCAGTACTTC. Its translation: CASSLDITYKQYF.

Of note for this clonotype: A read error may be the cause here, since a much bigger clone is one base away. The chain employs TRBV5-1 and TRBJ1-3, with D unclear. This CDR3 spans 12 amino acids. Germline V gene lookup returns CDR1 SGHRS and CDR2 YFSETQ. In DNA form, the CDR3 reads TGCGCCAGCATCGGCTCTGGAAACGCCATATATTTT. It yields the protein CASIGSGNAIYF.

A note on this clonotype: The junction shows a germline mismatch at one end, possibly a read error. The chain is built from TRBV11-1 and TRBJ2-2, with D possibly TRBD2 on 5 matching bases. Germline CDR1 and CDR2: SGHAT and FQDESV (reference sequence). The CDR3 contains 13 residues. CDR3 nucleotide sequence: TGTGCTAGCAGCTTAGTGCGTTTCGGGGAGCCGTTGTTT. Amino acid sequence: CASSLVRFGEPLF. The whole variable domain, filled in from reference TRBV11-1 and TRBJ2-2, reads EAEVAQSPRYKITEKSQAVAFWCDPISGHATLYWYRQILGQGPELLVQFQDESVVDDSQLPKDRFSAERLKGVDSTLKIQPAELGDSAMYLCASSLVRFGEPLFGEGSRLTVL.

Concerning this clonotype: The germline gene is not matched at one end of the junction; a read error may be the cause. The chain carries TRBV5-6 and TRBJ2-2; D might be TRBD2 (5 bases). The CDR3 is 15 residues long. Germline V gene sequence: CDR1 SGHDT, CDR2 YYEEEE. The CDR3 protein is CASSFQGWESGEPFF. Here the CDR3 DNA reads TGTGCCAGCAGCTTTCAAGGTTGGGAATCCGGGGAGCCGTTCTTT.

Remarks on this clonotype: This clone may be a read error of a much larger clone one base away. The chain joins TRBV11-2 to TRBJ2-1; D possibly matches TRBD1 or TRBD2 (5 bases each). This CDR3 region has 15 residues. The V end was cut by 7 bases, the J end by 8 bases, with 21 bases between. CDR1 and CDR2 (germline): SGHAT, FQNNGV. The CDR3, as DNA: TGTGCCAGCATACTAGGGGACCTCCGGGGACATGAGCAGTTCTTC. Translation: CASILGDLRGHEQFF.